This T cell receptor beta chain was identified in a study of cytomegalovirus exposure and HLA in healthy donors. Across the whole study: An earlier analysis identified 120 million or so unique TCR beta sequences in 150 million to 200 million T cells.

The PCR used 60 Vbeta and 13 Jbeta primers. Produced via immunoSEQ multiplex PCR; TCRdb's table is partial and in-frame only. The table has around 180,000 clones, about 72% seen once. General study results and limits: Previously analyzed data showed that most TCR beta V segments were productive at a frequency of about 87% or about 30%. The sole available immune exposure information was CMV serostatus.

To note about this clone: The antigen remains unidentified.

Germline V lookup: CDR1 SGDLS, CDR2 YYNGEE. The CDR3 runs to 18 residues. The J segment lost 2 bases and the V segment lost 3 bases, leaving 11 bases of the junction unmatched. The V gene is TRBV9, the J gene TRBJ2-3, with 11 positions matching TRBD1. This receptor was taken from a girl aged 10 to 17 in good health and CMV-seronegative. The material sequenced was PBMCs. The CDR3 here is CASSGTGGRLVSTDTQYF. The CDR3 DNA sequence: TGTGCCAGCAGCGGGACAGGGGGCCGGTTGGTCTCCACAGATACGCAGTATTTT.